The 8 T cell receptor beta chains listed next were all sequenced from one sample in a study of T cell repertoires in ileal Crohn's disease (dated by TCRdb to between 2018 and 2021). Libraries came from the immunoSEQ multiplex PCR assay. The immuneACCESS repertoire file appears here via TCRdb, limited to in-frame rearrangements. These files lack a portion of the clones; in checked studies, under half of the deficit traces to unresolved V genes, and the cause of the others is not known. This sample is represented by about 62,000 clones; approximately 91% of them were singletons. The ten largest clones take up about 1.9% of the sample. The time point label of this sample denotes: neoterminal ileum biopsy at postoperative endoscopy, about 6 months after surgery. Input material: ileal tissue. The receptors derive from an adult with Crohn's disease.

The rearrangement links TRBV10-3 to TRBJ2-2; TRBD2 agrees at 9 bases. J lost 9 bases, V lost 6 bases, and 11 bases had no gene match. The CDR3 has 15 amino acids. Germline V gene lookup returns CDR1 ENHRY and CDR2 SYGVKD. CDR3 region: CAISDGSSGKRELFF. The CDR3 DNA follows: TGTGCCATCAGCGACGGATCTAGCGGGAAGCGGGAGCTGTTTTTT.

The chain couples TRBV2 to TRBJ1-2, with a weak D call TRBD1 (5 bases). CDR3 length: 9 amino acids. Per the germline V gene, CDR1 is SNHLY and CDR2 is FYNNEI. Between the trimmed V and J ends, which lost 8 bases and 12 bases, there was a span of 10 bases. The CDR3 sequence: CASGADDTF. In nucleotides, the CDR3 is TGTGCCAGCGGGGCAGACGACACCTTC.

In this sample, this clone turned up a few times. In DNA, the CDR3 is TGTGCCAGCAAGTCTACGACAGGGTACTCACCCCTCCACTTT. It codes for CASKSTTGYSPLHF. This rearrangement joins TRBV6-1 to TRBJ1-6; 7 bases fit TRBD1. This CDR3 region has 14 residues. V gave up 7 bases and J gave up 10 bases; unmatched junction bases: 10. Germline V lookup: CDR1 MNHNS, CDR2 SASEGT.

Notes on this clone: At one of its ends the junction is not consistent with the germline gene, which may arise from a read error. V and J are TRBV7-2 and TRBJ1-5; D unclear. Germline V gene lookup returns CDR1 SGHTA and CDR2 FQGNSA. This CDR3 is built from 13 residues. The CDR3 DNA is TGTGCCAGCAGCTTAGTTAGCGATCAGCCCCAGCATTTT. Translation gives CASSLVSDQPQHF. Full variable domain (remainder filled in from reference TRBV7-2 and TRBJ1-5): GAGVSQSPSNKVTEKGKDVELRCDPISGHTALYWYRQSLGQGLEFLIYFQGNSAPDKSGLPSDRFSAERTGGSVSTLTIQRTQQEDSAVYLCASSLVSDQPQHFGDGTRLSIL.

This clone has only one observation. The chain carries TRBV7-3 and TRBJ2-7; tentatively, D is TRBD1 (5 bases). Trimming cost V 1 base and J 3 bases, with 7 bases left between them. The CDR3 consists of 13 residues. The germline V gene has CDR1 SGHTA and CDR2 FQGTGA. The CDR3 here is CASSLIQGYEQYF. The CDR3, as DNA: TGTGCCAGCAGCTTAATTCAGGGCTACGAGCAGTACTTC.

The V gene is TRBV13, the J gene TRBJ1-1; D gene ambiguous. Germline V gene lookup returns CDR1 PRHDT and CDR2 FYEKMQ (reference sequence). The CDR3 length is 12 residues. V was cut by 3 bases and J by 10 bases, with 12 bases left in between. The CDR3 coding sequence is TGTGCCAGCAGCTTGGACGGCCGGGGAGCTTTCTTT. It translates to CASSLDGRGAFF.

J is TRBJ2-1 and V is TRBV19; a possible D gene is TRBD2 (5 bases). Trimming stripped 7 bases from V and 3 bases from J, with 7 bases between. This CDR3 is 12 amino acids long. The germline CDR1 and CDR2 sequences are LNHDA and SQIVND (reference sequence). The CDR3 is CASTRDYNEQFF. The CDR3 DNA follows: TGTGCCAGTACACGGGACTACAATGAGCAGTTCTTC.

V usage is TRBV7-2 and J usage is TRBJ2-2, with D uncertain. Trimming took off 6 bases at V and 3 bases at J, with 14 bases between the two ends. This CDR3 has 15 amino acids. Germline V gene sequence: CDR1 SGHTA, CDR2 FQGNSA. In DNA, the CDR3 is TGTGCCAGCAGTTTCCCAAACACCGACACCGGGGAGCTGTTTTTT. Residues: CASSFPNTDTGELFF.